This T cell receptor beta chain comes out of a study of beta chain features in type 1 diabetes. Across the study: Patients did not differ from healthy donors in age, gender or cell yield. All samples yielded 85 million to 130 million examined sorted cells. Study results and limitations: Shortening of TCRB CDR3s, moderate but significant, appeared in all four CD4+ subsets of Type 1 diabetes patients. It was possible that PCR favored shorter templates, equally so in patients and controls.

Germline-derived CDR1 and CDR2 are SQVTM and ANQGSEA. CDR3 length equals 15 residues. Losses at the gene ends were 8 bases for V and 0 bases for J; bases not matched to a gene: 10. In its sample, this clone was seen a few times. Its antigen is unidentified. The study reverse transcribed the entire isolated RNA, so it sequenced expressed TCRB transcripts. Reads from naive, central memory and regulatory T cell samples averaged about 3.3 million. Using immunoSEQ multiplex PCR, the repertoire was profiled, and TCRdb retains in-frame clones only, with some absent. This sample yields more than 300,000 clones, of which approximately 10% are seen a single time; 0.9% to 1.1% belongs to the top ten.

Input material: central memory CD4+ T cells from blood. This rearrangement joins TRBV29-1 to TRBJ2-1, with TRBD1 matching over 7 bases. This TCR derives from a man aged 25-40 years with type 1 diabetes. In DNA form, the CDR3 reads TGCAGCCCCCCGAAGGGGGCGGTCTCCTACAATGAGCAGTTCTTC. This encodes CSPPKGAVSYNEQFF.